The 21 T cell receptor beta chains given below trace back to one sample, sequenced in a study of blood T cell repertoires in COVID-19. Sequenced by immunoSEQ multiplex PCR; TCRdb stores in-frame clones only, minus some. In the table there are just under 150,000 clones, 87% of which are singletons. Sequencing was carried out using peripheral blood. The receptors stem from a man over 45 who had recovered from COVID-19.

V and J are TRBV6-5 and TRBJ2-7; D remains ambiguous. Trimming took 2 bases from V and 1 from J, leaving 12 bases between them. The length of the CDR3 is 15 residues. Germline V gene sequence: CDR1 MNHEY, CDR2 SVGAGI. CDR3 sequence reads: CASSYGGAESYEQYF. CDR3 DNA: TGTGCCAGCAGTTACGGCGGCGCGGAATCCTACGAGCAGTACTTC.

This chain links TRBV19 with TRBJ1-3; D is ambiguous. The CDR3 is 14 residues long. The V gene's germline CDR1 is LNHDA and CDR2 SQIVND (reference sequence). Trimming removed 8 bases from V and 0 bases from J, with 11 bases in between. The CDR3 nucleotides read TGTGCCAGTCTAAACCCGAGCTCTGGAAACACCATATATTTT. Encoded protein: CASLNPSSGNTIYF.

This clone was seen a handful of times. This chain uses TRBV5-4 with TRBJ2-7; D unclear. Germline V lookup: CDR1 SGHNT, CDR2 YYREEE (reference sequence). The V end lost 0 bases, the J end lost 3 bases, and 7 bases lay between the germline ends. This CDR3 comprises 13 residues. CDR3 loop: CASSLDTSYEQYF. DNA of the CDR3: TGTGCCAGCAGCTTGGATACCAGCTACGAGCAGTACTTC. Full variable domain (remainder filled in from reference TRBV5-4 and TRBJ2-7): ETGVTQSPTHLIKTRGQQVTLRCSSQSGHNTVSWYQQALGQGPQFIFQYYREEENGRGNFPPRFSGLQFPNYSSELNVNALELDDSALYLCASSLDTSYEQYFGPGTRLTVT.

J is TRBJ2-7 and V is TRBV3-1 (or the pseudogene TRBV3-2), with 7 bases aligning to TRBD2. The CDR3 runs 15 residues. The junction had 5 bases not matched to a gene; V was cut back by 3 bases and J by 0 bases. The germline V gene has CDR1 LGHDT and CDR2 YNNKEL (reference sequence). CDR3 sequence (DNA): TGTGCCAGCAGCCAGGGGGGGAGGAGCTCCTACGAGCAGTACTTC. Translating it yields CASSQGGRSSYEQYF.

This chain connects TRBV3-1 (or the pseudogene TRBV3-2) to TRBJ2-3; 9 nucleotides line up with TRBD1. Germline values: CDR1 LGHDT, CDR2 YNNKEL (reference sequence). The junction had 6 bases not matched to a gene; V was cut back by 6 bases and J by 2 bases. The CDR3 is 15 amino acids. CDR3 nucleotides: TGTGCCAGCAGTGCCGGGACAGGGACCACAGATACGCAGTATTTT. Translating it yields CASSAGTGTTDTQYF.

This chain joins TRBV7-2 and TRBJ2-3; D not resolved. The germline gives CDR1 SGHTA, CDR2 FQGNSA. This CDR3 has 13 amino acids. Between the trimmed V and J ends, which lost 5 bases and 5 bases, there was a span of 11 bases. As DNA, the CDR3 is TGTGCCAGCAGCATCGGGTCGTTAGATACGCAGTATTTT. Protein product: CASSIGSLDTQYF. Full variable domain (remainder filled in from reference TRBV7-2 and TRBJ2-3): GAGVSQSPSNKVTEKGKDVELRCDPISGHTALYWYRQSLGQGLEFLIYFQGNSAPDKSGLPSDRFSAERTGGSVSTLTIQRTQQEDSAVYLCASSIGSLDTQYFGPGTRLTVL.

The CDR3 loop is CASSLAGGVYEQYF. CDR3 coding DNA: TGTGCCAGCAGCTTAGCAGGGGGCGTCTACGAGCAGTACTTC. This chain uses TRBV7-2 with TRBJ2-7; 7 nucleotides line up with TRBD1. Unmatched junction bases numbered 2, after V lost 0 bases and J lost 3 bases. CDR1 SGHTA and CDR2 FQGNSA come from the germline V gene. The CDR3 is 14 residues long.

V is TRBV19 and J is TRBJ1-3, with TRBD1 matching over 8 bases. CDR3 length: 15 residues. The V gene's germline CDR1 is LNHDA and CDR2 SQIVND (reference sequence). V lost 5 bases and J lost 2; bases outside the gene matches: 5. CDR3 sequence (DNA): TGTGCCAGTAGTCATGGACAGGGAACTGGAAACACCATATATTTT. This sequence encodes CASSHGQGTGNTIYF. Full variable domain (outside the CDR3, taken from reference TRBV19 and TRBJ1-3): DGGITQSPKYLFRKEGQNVTLSCEQNLNHDAMYWYRQDPGQGLRLIYYSQIVNDFQKGDIAEGYSVSREKKESFPLTVTSAQKNPTAFYLCASSHGQGTGNTIYFGEGSWLTVV.

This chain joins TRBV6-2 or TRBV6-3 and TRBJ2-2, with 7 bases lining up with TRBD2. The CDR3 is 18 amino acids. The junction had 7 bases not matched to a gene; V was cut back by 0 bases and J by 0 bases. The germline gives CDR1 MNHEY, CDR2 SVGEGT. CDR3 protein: CASSYSVGRGTNTGELFF. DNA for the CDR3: TGTGCCAGCAGTTACTCTGTTGGGCGGGGGACGAACACCGGGGAGCTGTTTTTT.

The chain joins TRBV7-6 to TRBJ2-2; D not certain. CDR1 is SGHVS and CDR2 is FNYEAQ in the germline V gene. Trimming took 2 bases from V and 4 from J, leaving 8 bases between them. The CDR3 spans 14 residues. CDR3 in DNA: TGTGCCAGCAGCTTAAGAGTAAGCACCGGGGAGCTGTTTTTT. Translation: CASSLRVSTGELFF.

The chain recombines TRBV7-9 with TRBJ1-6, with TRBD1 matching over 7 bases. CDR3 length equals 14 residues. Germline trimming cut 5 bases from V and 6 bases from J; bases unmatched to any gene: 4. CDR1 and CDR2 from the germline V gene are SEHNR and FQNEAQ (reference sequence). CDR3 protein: CASSMGQSNSPLHF. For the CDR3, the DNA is TGTGCCAGCAGCATGGGACAGTCTAATTCACCCCTCCACTTT.

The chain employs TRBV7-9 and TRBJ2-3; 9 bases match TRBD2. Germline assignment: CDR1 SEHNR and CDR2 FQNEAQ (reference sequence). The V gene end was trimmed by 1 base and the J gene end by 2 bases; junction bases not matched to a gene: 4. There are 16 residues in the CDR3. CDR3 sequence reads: CASSLVVAGDTDTQYF. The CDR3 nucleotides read TGTGCCAGCAGCTTAGTCGTAGCGGGGGACACAGATACGCAGTATTTT.

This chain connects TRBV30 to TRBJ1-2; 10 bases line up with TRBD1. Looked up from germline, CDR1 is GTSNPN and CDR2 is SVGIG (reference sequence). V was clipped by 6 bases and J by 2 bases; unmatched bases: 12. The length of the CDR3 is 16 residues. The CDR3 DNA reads TGTGCCTGCCCCCGGGACAGGGGCAATCTCAACTATGGCTACACCTTC. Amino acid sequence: CACPRDRGNLNYGYTF.

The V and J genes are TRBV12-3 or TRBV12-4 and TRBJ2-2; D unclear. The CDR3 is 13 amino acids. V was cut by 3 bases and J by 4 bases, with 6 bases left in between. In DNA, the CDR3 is TGTGCCAGCAGTTTCGTGCGCACCGGGGAGCTGTTTTTT. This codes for CASSFVRTGELFF.

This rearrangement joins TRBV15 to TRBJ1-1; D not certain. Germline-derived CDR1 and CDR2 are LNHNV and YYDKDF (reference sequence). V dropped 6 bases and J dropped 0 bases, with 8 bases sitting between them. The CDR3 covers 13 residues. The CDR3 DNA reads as TGTGCCACCAGGACGGGAATGAACACTGAAGCTTTCTTT. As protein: CATRTGMNTEAFF.

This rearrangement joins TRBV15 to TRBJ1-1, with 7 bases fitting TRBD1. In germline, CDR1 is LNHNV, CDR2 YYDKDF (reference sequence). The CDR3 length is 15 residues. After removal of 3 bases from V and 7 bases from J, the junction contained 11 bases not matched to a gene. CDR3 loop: CATSSDGGQYFEAFF. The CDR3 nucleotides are TGTGCCACCAGCAGCGATGGGGGACAGTATTTTGAAGCTTTCTTT.

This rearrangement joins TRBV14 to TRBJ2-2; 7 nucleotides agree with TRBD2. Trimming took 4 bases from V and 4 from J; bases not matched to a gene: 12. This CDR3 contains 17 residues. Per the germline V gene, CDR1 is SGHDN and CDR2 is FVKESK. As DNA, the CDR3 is TGTGCCAGCAGCCCAACTTTGGGAGGGGCTATCACCGGGGAGCTGTTTTTT. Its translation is CASSPTLGGAITGELFF. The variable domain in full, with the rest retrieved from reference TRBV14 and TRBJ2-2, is EAGVTQFPSHSVIEKGQTVTLRCDPISGHDNLYWYRRVMGKEIKFLLHFVKESKQDESGMPNNRFLAERTGGTYSTLKVQPAELEDSGVYFCASSPTLGGAITGELFFGEGSRLTVL.

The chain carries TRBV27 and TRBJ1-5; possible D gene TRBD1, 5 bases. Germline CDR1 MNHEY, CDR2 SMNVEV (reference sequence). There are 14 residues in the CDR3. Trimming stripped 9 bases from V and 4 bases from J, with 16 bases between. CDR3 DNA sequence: TGTGCCAGAGACCTCGACAGAACGAATCAGCCCCAGCATTTT. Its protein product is CARDLDRTNQPQHF.

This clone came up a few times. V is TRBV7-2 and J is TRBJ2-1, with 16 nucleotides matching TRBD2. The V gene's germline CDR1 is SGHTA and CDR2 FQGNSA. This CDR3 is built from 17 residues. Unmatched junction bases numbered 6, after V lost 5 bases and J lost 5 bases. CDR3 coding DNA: TGTGCCAGCAGCCCCGGGACTAGCGGGGGGGCCGACAATGAGCAGTTCTTC. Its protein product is CASSPGTSGGADNEQFF.

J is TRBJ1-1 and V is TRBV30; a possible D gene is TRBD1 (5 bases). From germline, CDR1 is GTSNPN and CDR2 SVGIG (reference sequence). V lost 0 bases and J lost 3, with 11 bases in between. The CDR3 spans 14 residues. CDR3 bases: TGTGCCTGGAGTGTACAAATAGGGGACACTGAAGCTTTCTTT. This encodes CAWSVQIGDTEAFF. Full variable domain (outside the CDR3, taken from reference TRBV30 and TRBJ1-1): SQTIHQWPATLVQPVGSPLSLECTVEGTSNPNLYWYRQAAGRGLQLLFYSVGIGQISSEVPQNLSASRPQDRQFILSSKKLLLSDSGFYLCAWSVQIGDTEAFFGQGTRLTVV.

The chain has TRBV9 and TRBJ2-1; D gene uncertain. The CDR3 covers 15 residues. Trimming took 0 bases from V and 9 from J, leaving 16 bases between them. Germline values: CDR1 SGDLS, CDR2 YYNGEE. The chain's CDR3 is CASSVDARPGGEQFF. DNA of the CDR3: TGTGCCAGCAGCGTAGATGCGCGTCCCGGCGGTGAGCAGTTCTTC.